Described below is a single T cell receptor (beta chain) sequence and its context. The record originates from a study of chemoradiotherapy in HPV16-positive cancers. Repertoires were generated with immunoSEQ multiplex PCR, while TCRdb's copy carries only in-frame clones and drops some. The sample lists under 15,000 clones, around 78% occurring once. The specimen was obtained from a patient who underwent chemoradiotherapy. The sequence came from a human donor with HPV-associated anogenital cancer.

The CDR3 DNA sequence: TGTGCCAGCAGCCCCCTGGCAGCGTGGGGTCAAGAGACCCAGTACTTC. This encodes CASSPLAAWGQETQYF. J is TRBJ2-5 and V is TRBV11-2; no definite D call. Germline-derived CDR1 and CDR2 are SGHAT and FQNNGV. The CDR3 contains 16 residues. V lost 5 bases and J lost 2, with 18 bases in between.